Each of the 23 T cell receptor beta chains below was sequenced from the same sample in a study of beta chain features in type 1 diabetes. Sequencing targeted expressed TCRB transcripts, as all isolated RNA had been reverse transcribed. The protocol was immunoSEQ multiplex PCR, while the TCRdb copy is restricted to in-frame clones and leaves out a portion. This sample has about 640,000 clones; over 10% occur once, and the top ten carry about 0.11%. General study results and limits: For Type 1 diabetes patients, all four CD4+ subsets carried TCRB CDR3s that were moderately but significantly shorter.

These TCRs' antigens remain unknown. The sequenced sample consisted of naive CD4+ T cells from blood. The receptors were sampled from a man aged 25 to 40 with type 1 diabetes.

The chain couples TRBV11-2 to TRBJ2-1; the D gene is possibly TRBD1 (6 bases). This CDR3 is 18 amino acids long. Germline CDR1 is SGHAT and CDR2 is FQNNGV. Trimming shortened V by 1 base and J by 2 bases, and 18 bases separated the two germline ends. The CDR3 protein is CASSLVGSIGGTYNEQFF. The DNA for the CDR3 is TGTGCCAGCAGCTTAGTGGGATCTATAGGGGGAACCTACAATGAGCAGTTCTTC.

The chain couples TRBV7-8 to TRBJ1-2; 10 bases are shared with TRBD1. The V gene's germline CDR1 is SGHVS and CDR2 FQNEAQ. The CDR3 has 14 residues. V lost 3 bases, J lost 5 bases, and 3 bases stayed unmatched. Here the CDR3 DNA reads TGTGCCAGCAGCTTGGGGACAGGGGCATATGGCTACACCTTC. Translating it yields CASSLGTGAYGYTF.

In its sample, this clone was seen a few times. The chain employs TRBV7-2 and TRBJ1-2; 8 bases are a match to TRBD1. This CDR3 has 14 amino acids. The germline gives CDR1 SGHTA, CDR2 FQGNSA. Germline trimming cut 7 bases from V and 2 bases from J; bases unmatched to any gene: 6. CDR3 loop: CASTTGQDNYGYTF. CDR3 bases: TGTGCCAGCACCACGGGACAGGACAACTATGGCTACACCTTC.

The J gene is TRBJ2-7, the V gene TRBV7-9, with TRBD2 as a possible D gene (5 bases). CDR1 SEHNR and CDR2 FQNEAQ come from the germline V gene (reference sequence). The CDR3 consists of 14 residues. The V end lost 5 bases, the J end lost 5 bases, and 16 bases lay between the germline ends. This CDR3 reads CASSLEEGFHEQYF. The CDR3 DNA is TGTGCCAGCAGCCTCGAAGAGGGATTCCACGAGCAGTACTTC.

There are a few counts of this clone. This sequence joins TRBV4-3 and TRBJ1-2; D is undetermined. Trimming took 1 base from V and 2 from J, leaving 11 bases between them. This CDR3 contains 15 residues. Germline V gene lookup returns CDR1 LGHNA and CDR2 YSLEER. The CDR3 DNA sequence: TGCGCCAGCAGCCAAGGGCCCGGTATCAACTATGGCTACACCTTC. Its protein product is CASSQGPGINYGYTF.

In this sample, this clone turned up a few times. The chain joins TRBV7-2 to TRBJ2-7, with D maybe TRBD1 (7 bases). V lost 5 bases and J 1 base, leaving 12 bases between the germline ends. The CDR3 has 14 amino acids. The germline gives CDR1 SGHTA, CDR2 FQGNSA. The CDR3 spells CASSPAGGSYEQYF. DNA for the CDR3: TGTGCCAGCAGCCCTGCAGGGGGGTCCTACGAGCAGTACTTC.

This sequence joins TRBV10-2 and TRBJ1-5; perhaps TRBD1 as D (6 bases). This CDR3 has 14 residues. Germline V gives CDR1 WSHSY, CDR2 SAAADI. Trimming took off 2 bases at V and 6 bases at J, with 11 bases between the two ends. The CDR3, as DNA: TGCGCCAGCAGTGAGGAGGGGGGGTCTCAGCCCCAGCATTTT. This translates into CASSEEGGSQPQHF.

CDR3 bases: TGTGCCAGCAGTCCGACAGGGGAGAACACTGAAGCTTTCTTT. Translation gives CASSPTGENTEAFF. The chain uses TRBV2 and TRBJ1-1; 8 positions agree with TRBD1. The CDR3 length is 14 residues. Germline lookup yields CDR1 SNHLY and CDR2 FYNNEI. With V trimmed by 5 bases and J by 1 base, 3 bases remained unmatched.

The CDR3 sequence: CAWSLGTQYF. For the CDR3, the DNA is TGTGCCTGGAGTTTGGGGACCCAGTACTTC. The V gene is TRBV30, the J gene TRBJ2-5; D is unresolved. This CDR3 has 10 residues. V was cut by 2 bases and J by 7 bases, with 5 bases left in between. Germline values: CDR1 GTSNPN, CDR2 SVGIG (reference sequence).

The V call is TRBV7-8, the J call TRBJ1-3; D is ambiguous. The CDR3 length is 16 residues. Germline-derived CDR1 and CDR2 are SGHVS and FQNEAQ. The V and J ends lost 4 bases and 0 bases respectively, with 13 bases between them. This chain's CDR3 is CASSSRTQSSGNTIYF. In nucleotides, the CDR3 is TGTGCCAGCAGCTCCCGGACCCAGAGCTCTGGAAACACCATATATTTT.

The chain couples TRBV5-1 to TRBJ2-3, with 7 bases fitting TRBD1. The V gene's germline CDR1 is SGHRS and CDR2 YFSETQ. The CDR3 runs 17 residues. With 4 bases clipped from V and 3 bases from J, the junction kept 14 bases outside the gene matches. The CDR3 region has the DNA TGCGCCAGCAGCACTCGGACAGGCGTCTCAAAAACAGATACGCAGTATTTT. It encodes CASSTRTGVSKTDTQYF.

The chain employs TRBV28 and TRBJ1-2, with D hard to call. Trimming removed 8 bases at V and 4 bases at J, with 14 bases between. The CDR3 has 13 residues. Germline CDR1 reads MDHEN; CDR2 reads SYDVKM. This chain's CDR3 is CASSSPERYGYTF. The DNA for the CDR3 is TGTGCCAGCTCTTCACCGGAGCGCTATGGCTACACCTTC.

In its sample, this clone was seen a few times. V gene TRBV10-2 combines with J gene TRBJ1-1, with a possible D match to TRBD1 (6 bases). V was cut by 8 bases and J by 1 base, with 14 bases left in between. Germline CDR1 reads WSHSY; CDR2 reads SAAADI. CDR3 size: 14 residues. The CDR3 DNA reads as TGCGCCAGCCTGGGACACTGGCAGAACACTGAAGCTTTCTTT. It specifies CASLGHWQNTEAFF.

This clone was seen a handful of times. The chain couples TRBV7-9 to TRBJ2-7, with 8 bases lining up with TRBD2. Trimming took 3 bases from V and 6 from J; bases not matched to a gene: 7. The CDR3 spans 14 residues. The germline V gene encodes CDR1 SEHNR and CDR2 FQNEAQ (reference sequence). CDR3 protein: CASSLLTSVSEQYF. The CDR3 coding sequence is TGTGCCAGCAGCTTGTTGACTAGCGTAAGCGAGCAGTACTTC. Filled out from reference TRBV7-9 and TRBJ2-7, the complete variable domain reads DTGVSQNPRHKITKRGQNVTFRCDPISEHNRLYWYRQTLGQGPEFLTYFQNEAQLEKSRLLSDRFSAERPKGSFSTLEIQRTEQGDSAMYLCASSLLTSVSEQYFGPGTRLTVT.

This rearrangement joins TRBV27 to TRBJ2-7; TRBD1 might be the D (6 bases). Between the trimmed V and J ends, which lost 3 bases and 5 bases, there was a span of 11 bases. The CDR3 spans 13 residues. Germline loops: CDR1 MNHEY, CDR2 SMNVEV (reference sequence). CDR3 nucleotide sequence: TGTGCCAGCAGTTTGTCAGGGGCCGACGAGCAGTACTTC. This translates into CASSLSGADEQYF.

The table lists this clone with a few counts. The rearrangement uses TRBV14 and TRBJ2-1, with D unresolved. CDR1 SGHDN and CDR2 FVKESK come from the germline V gene. V dropped 1 base and J dropped 9 bases, with 16 bases sitting between them. The CDR3 consists of 15 residues. The CDR3 region has the DNA TGTGCCAGCAGCCAAGGACCTCGGCCCTTGGGTGAGCAGTTCTTC. Translated: CASSQGPRPLGEQFF.

This clone was observed a handful of times. This chain links TRBV5-1 with TRBJ2-1, with D possibly matching TRBD1 (6 bases). The CDR3 has 15 residues. Germline V lookup: CDR1 SGHRS, CDR2 YFSETQ. Trimming pared 4 bases from V and 4 bases from J, leaving 15 bases between. Here the CDR3 DNA reads TGCGCCAGCAGCACTAACCTCCAGGGGTACAATGAGCAGTTCTTC. Amino acids: CASSTNLQGYNEQFF.

The rearrangement links TRBV19 to TRBJ1-5, with 7 bases aligning to TRBD1. Germline V lookup: CDR1 LNHDA, CDR2 SQIVND (reference sequence). The CDR3 runs to 14 residues. The V gene end was trimmed by 5 bases and the J gene end by 5 bases; junction bases not matched to a gene: 6. This chain's CDR3 is CASSDTRGDQPQHF. The DNA for the CDR3 is TGTGCCAGTAGTGACACCAGGGGGGATCAGCCCCAGCATTTT.

The chain uses TRBV7-8 and TRBJ1-6; D remains unclear. The CDR3 loop spans 16 amino acids. Looked up from germline, CDR1 is SGHVS and CDR2 is FQNEAQ. Trimming took 0 bases from V and 7 from J, leaving 13 bases between them. Here the CDR3 reads CASSLASWIGNSPLHF. The CDR3 DNA follows: TGTGCCAGCAGCTTAGCCTCATGGATAGGGAATTCACCCCTCCACTTT.

The chain combines TRBV18 with TRBJ2-5; D gene unclear. The V end was cut by 3 bases, the J end by 1 base, with 6 bases between. Germline lookup yields CDR1 KGHSH and CDR2 LQKENI. CDR3 length: 13 residues. The CDR3 coding sequence is TGTGCCAGCTCACCTATACGCCAAGAGACCCAGTACTTC. This gives the protein CASSPIRQETQYF.

This clone was seen more than once but under ten times. The V and J genes are TRBV2 and TRBJ2-7; D perhaps matches TRBD1 (6 bases). V shed 6 bases and J shed 2 bases, with 14 bases lying between them. The CDR3 has 14 residues. The germline gives CDR1 SNHLY, CDR2 FYNNEI. For the CDR3, the DNA is TGTGCCAGCAGCGGGGACACCCCAACCTACGAGCAGTACTTC. Translation: CASSGDTPTYEQYF.

This clone showed up just a few times. This chain uses TRBV5-1 with TRBJ2-7; D is possibly TRBD1 (5 bases). The V gene's germline CDR1 is SGHRS and CDR2 YFSETQ. The V end lost 4 bases, the J end lost 2 bases, and 22 bases lay between the germline ends. The CDR3 has 17 amino acids. The DNA for the CDR3 is TGCGCCAGCAGCGTCGCGGCTTCAGGGAACCTTGCCTACGAGCAGTACTTC. Protein: CASSVAASGNLAYEQYF.

The rearrangement joins TRBV7-6 to TRBJ2-2, with 8 positions matching TRBD1. The CDR3 contains 16 residues. The junction had 7 bases not matched to a gene; V was cut back by 2 bases and J by 5 bases. Germline V gives CDR1 SGHVS, CDR2 FNYEAQ. In DNA form, the CDR3 reads TGTGCCAGCAGCTTAATGTTGACAGGGGAAACCGGGGAGCTGTTTTTT. Translated: CASSLMLTGETGELFF.